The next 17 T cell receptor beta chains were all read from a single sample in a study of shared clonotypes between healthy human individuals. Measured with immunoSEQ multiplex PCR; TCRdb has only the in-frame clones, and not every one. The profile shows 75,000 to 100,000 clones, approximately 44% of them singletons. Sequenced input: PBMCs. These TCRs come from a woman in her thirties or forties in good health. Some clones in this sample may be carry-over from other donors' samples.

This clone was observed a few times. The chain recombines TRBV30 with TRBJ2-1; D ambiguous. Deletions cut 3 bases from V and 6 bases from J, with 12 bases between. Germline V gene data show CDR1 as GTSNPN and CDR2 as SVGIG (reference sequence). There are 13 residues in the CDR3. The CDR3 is CAWSAEQGNEQFF. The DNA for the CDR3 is TGTGCCTGGAGCGCAGAGCAAGGCAATGAGCAGTTCTTC.

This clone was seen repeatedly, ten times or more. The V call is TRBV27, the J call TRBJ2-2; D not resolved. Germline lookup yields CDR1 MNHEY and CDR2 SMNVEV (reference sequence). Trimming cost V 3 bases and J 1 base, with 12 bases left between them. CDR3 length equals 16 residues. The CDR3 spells CASSLSRTGNTGELFF. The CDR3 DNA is TGTGCCAGCAGTTTGTCCCGGACGGGGAACACCGGGGAGCTGTTTTTT.

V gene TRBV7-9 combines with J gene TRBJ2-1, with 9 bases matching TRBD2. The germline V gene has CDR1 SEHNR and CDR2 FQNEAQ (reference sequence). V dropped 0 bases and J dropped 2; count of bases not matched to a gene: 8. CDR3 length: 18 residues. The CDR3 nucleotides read TGTGCCAGCAGCTTAGCATCAGGGCTAGCGGGGCCCTACAATGAGCAGTTCTTC. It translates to CASSLASGLAGPYNEQFF.

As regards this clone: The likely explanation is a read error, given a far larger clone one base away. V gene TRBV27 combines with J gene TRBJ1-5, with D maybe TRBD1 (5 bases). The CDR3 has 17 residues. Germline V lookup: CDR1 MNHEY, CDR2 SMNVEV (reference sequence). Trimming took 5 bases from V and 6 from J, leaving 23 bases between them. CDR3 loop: CASSRVGAGKLSQPQHF. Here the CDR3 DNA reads TGTGCCAGCAGTCGGGTTGGGGCAGGGAAGCTATCTCAGCCCCAGCATTTT.

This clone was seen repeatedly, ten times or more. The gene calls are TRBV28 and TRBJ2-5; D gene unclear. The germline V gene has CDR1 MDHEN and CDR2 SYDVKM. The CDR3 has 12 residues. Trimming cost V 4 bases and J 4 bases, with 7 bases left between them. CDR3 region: CASSYLGETQYF. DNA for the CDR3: TGTGCCAGCAGTTATCTGGGAGAGACCCAGTACTTC.

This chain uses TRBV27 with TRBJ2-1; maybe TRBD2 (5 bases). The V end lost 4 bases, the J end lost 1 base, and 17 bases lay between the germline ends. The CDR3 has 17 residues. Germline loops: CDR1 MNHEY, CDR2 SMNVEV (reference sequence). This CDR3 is CASSSTRARASYNEQFF. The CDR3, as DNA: TGTGCCAGCAGTTCCACTCGGGCGCGGGCGTCCTACAATGAGCAGTTCTTC.

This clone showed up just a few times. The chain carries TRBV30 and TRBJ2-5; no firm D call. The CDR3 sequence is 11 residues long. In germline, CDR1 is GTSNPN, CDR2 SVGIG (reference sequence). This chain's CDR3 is CARSTLGTQYF. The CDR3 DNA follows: TGTGCTCGTTCCACCCTGGGGACCCAGTACTTC.

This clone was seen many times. The CDR3 spells CASSDSVATSTDTQYF. In DNA form, the CDR3 reads TGTGCCAGCAGTGACTCAGTGGCAACTAGCACAGATACGCAGTATTTT. This chain joins TRBV6-4 and TRBJ2-3, with no clear D. The CDR3 extends over 16 amino acids. The V and J ends lost 0 bases and 0 bases respectively, with 10 bases between them. The V gene's germline CDR1 is MRHNA and CDR2 SNTAGT.

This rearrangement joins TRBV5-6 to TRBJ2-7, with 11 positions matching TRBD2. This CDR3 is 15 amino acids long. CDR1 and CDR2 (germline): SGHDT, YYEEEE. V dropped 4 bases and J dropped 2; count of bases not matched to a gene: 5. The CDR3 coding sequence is TGTGCCAGCAGCGTACTAGCGGGGGCCGCCTACGAGCAGTACTTC. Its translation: CASSVLAGAAYEQYF.

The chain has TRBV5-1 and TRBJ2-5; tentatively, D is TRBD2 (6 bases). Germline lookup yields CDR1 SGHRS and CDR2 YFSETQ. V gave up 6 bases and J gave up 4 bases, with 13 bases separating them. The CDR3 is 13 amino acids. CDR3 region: CASNGGAAETQYF. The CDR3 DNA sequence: TGCGCCAGCAATGGAGGGGCCGCAGAGACCCAGTACTTC. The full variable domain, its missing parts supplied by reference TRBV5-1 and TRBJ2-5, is KAGVTQTPRYLIKTRGQQVTLSCSPISGHRSVSWYQQTPGQGLQFLFEYFSETQRNKGNFPGRFSGRQFSNSRSEMNVSTLELGDSALYLCASNGGAAETQYFGPGTRLLVL.

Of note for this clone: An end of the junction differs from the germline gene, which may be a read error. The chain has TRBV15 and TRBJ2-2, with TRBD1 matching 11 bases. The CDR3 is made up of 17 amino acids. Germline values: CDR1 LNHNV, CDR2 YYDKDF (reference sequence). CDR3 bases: TGTGCCACCAGCACCCCGGGACAGGGGGAGCACACCGAGGAGCTGTTTTTT. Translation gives CATSTPGQGEHTEELFF.

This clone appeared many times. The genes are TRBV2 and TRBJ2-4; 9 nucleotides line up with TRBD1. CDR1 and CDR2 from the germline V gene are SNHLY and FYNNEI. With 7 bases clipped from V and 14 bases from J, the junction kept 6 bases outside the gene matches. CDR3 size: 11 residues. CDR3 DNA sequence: TGTGCCAGCAATCCCGGGACAGGGAAGTACTTC. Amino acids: CASNPGTGKYF. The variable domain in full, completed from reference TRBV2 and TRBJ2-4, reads EPEVTQTPSHQVTQMGQEVILRCVPISNHLYFYWYRQILGQKVEFLVSFYNNEISEKSEIFDDQFSVERPDGSNFTLKIRSTKLEDSAMYFCASNPGTGKYFGAGTRLSVL.

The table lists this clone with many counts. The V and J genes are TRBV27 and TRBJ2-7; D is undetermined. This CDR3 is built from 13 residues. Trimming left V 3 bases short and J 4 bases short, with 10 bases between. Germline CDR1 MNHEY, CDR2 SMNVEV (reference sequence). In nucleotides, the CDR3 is TGTGCCAGCAGTTTTATGGAGCCGTACGAGCAGTACTTC. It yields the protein CASSFMEPYEQYF.

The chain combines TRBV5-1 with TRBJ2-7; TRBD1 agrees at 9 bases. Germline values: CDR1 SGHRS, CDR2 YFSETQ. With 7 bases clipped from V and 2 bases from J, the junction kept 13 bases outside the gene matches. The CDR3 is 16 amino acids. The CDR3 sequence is CASRSGGGTGTYEQYF. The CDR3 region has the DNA TGCGCCAGCCGTTCAGGGGGCGGGACAGGGACCTACGAGCAGTACTTC.

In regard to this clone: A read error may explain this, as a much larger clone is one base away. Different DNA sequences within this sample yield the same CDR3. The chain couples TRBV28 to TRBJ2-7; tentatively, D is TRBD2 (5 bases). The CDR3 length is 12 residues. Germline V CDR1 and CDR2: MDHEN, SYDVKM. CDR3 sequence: CASSPLVYEQYF. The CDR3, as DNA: TGCGCCAGCAGCCCACTAGTTTACGAGCAGTACTTC.

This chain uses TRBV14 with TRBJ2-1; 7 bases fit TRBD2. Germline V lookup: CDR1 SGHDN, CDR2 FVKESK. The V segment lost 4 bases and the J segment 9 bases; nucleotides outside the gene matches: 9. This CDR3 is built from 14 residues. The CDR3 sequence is CASSRLAVGGEQFF. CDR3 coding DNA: TGTGCCAGCAGCCGTCTAGCGGTGGGGGGTGAGCAGTTCTTC.

The chain's CDR3 is CASSYDDTSGNTIYF. The CDR3 DNA reads TGTGCCAGCAGTTACGACGACACCTCTGGAAACACCATATATTTT. The chain uses TRBV6-6 and TRBJ1-3; the D is unclear. Deletions cut 2 bases from V and 0 bases from J, with 8 bases between. CDR1 MNHNY and CDR2 SVGAGI come from the germline V gene (reference sequence). The CDR3 loop spans 15 amino acids.